The 27 T cell receptor beta chains reported below all come from one sample, sequenced in a study of T cell responses to AZD1222 COVID-19 vaccine. Only in-frame clones appear in the TCRdb table, and some are missing; sequencing was by immunoSEQ multiplex PCR. The table lists over 95,000 clones, nearly 90% of them singletons. The material was peripheral blood, obtained on day 0 of AZD1222 vaccination. The receptors shown here come from an adult in good health.

The CDR3: CASTDRGRAFF. The CDR3 nucleotides are TGTGCCAGCACCGACAGGGGTAGAGCTTTCTTT. The chain combines TRBV6-5 with TRBJ1-1, with TRBD1 matching over 8 bases. This CDR3 is built from 11 residues. Looked up from germline, CDR1 is MNHEY and CDR2 is SVGAGI. V was pared by 7 bases and J by 10 bases, with 5 bases of the junction left unmatched.

This chain uses TRBV4-3 with TRBJ1-4, with D possibly TRBD1 on 5 matching bases. The CDR3 sequence is 14 residues long. Deletions cut 4 bases from V and 8 bases from J, with 14 bases between. CDR1 is LGHNA, CDR2 YSLEER, per germline. The CDR3 loop reads CASSPGDGGEKLFF. The CDR3 DNA reads TGCGCCAGCAGCCCGGGGGACGGCGGCGAAAAACTGTTTTTT.

The V gene is TRBV19, the J gene TRBJ2-1; possibly TRBD2 for D (5 bases). The CDR3 is made up of 14 amino acids. V gave up 4 bases and J gave up 0 bases, with 7 bases separating them. Germline V CDR1 and CDR2: LNHDA, SQIVND (reference sequence). The CDR3 loop reads CASSTLGSYNEQFF. As DNA, the CDR3 is TGTGCCAGTAGTACACTAGGCTCCTACAATGAGCAGTTCTTC.

The genes are TRBV3-1 (or the pseudogene TRBV3-2) and TRBJ2-1; 10 positions match TRBD1. This CDR3 spans 15 amino acids. Losses at the gene ends were 4 bases for V and 7 bases for J; bases not matched to a gene: 7. CDR1 is LGHDT and CDR2 is YNNKEL in the germline V gene (reference sequence). The CDR3 here is CASSPRDRGGNEQFF. In DNA, the CDR3 is TGTGCCAGCAGCCCGCGGGACAGGGGCGGAAATGAGCAGTTCTTC.

A word on this clone: Germline is not matched at one junction end, which may reflect a read error. The chain recombines TRBV5-1 with TRBJ1-4; D not certain. The CDR3 has 20 residues. Germline assignment: CDR1 SGHRS and CDR2 YFSETQ. CDR3 sequence reads: CASSSHGGSSGIATNEKLFF. The DNA of the CDR3 is TGTGCCAGCAGCTCCCATGGAGGGTCCTCTGGGATCGCAACTAATGAAAAACTGTTTTTT.

Details on this clone: The junction departs from germline at one end; a sequencing error may be responsible. The rearrangement uses TRBV5-1 and TRBJ1-6; D is unclear. This CDR3 comprises 17 residues. Germline-derived CDR1 and CDR2 are SGHRS and YFSETQ. CDR3 sequence: CASSLVQGSSYNSPLHF. CDR3 in DNA: TGTGCCAGCAGCTTGGTTCAAGGAAGCTCCTATAATTCACCCCTCCACTTT.

Concerning this clone: At the DNA level, this CDR3 is encoded by other sequences in the same sample as well. The chain joins TRBV2 to TRBJ1-2; D call uncertain. This CDR3 is 13 amino acids long. V was shortened by 3 bases and J by 2 bases, with 7 bases between the two germline ends. Per germline, CDR1 SNHLY and CDR2 FYNNEI. The CDR3 nucleotides are TGTGCCAGCAGTGAGGATGGGAACTATGGCTACACCTTC. Its translation: CASSEDGNYGYTF.

The V gene is TRBV19, the J gene TRBJ1-5; perhaps TRBD1 as D (5 bases). Germline V gene data show CDR1 as LNHDA and CDR2 as SQIVND (reference sequence). Trimming cost V 0 bases and J 1 base, with 10 bases left between them. The CDR3 consists of 16 residues. The CDR3 sequence: CASSIDGAGSNQPQHF. As DNA, the CDR3 is TGTGCCAGTAGTATAGATGGGGCAGGGAGCAATCAGCCCCAGCATTTT.

The rearrangement links TRBV3-1 (or the pseudogene TRBV3-2) to TRBJ2-3; TRBD2 agrees at 10 bases. Germline V gene lookup returns CDR1 LGHDT and CDR2 YNNKEL (reference sequence). J gave up 2 bases and V 1 base, and 3 bases lay outside the gene matches. The CDR3 loop spans 16 amino acids. The CDR3 loop is CASSQGTSGFTDTQYF. CDR3 DNA sequence: TGTGCCAGCAGCCAAGGGACTAGCGGATTCACAGATACGCAGTATTTT.

The chain has TRBV18 and TRBJ2-7, with D perhaps given as TRBD1 or TRBD2 (6 bases each). Trimming removed 2 bases from V and 2 bases from J, with 10 bases in between. The CDR3 consists of 14 residues. Per germline, CDR1 KGHSH and CDR2 LQKENI. CDR3 in amino acids: CASSPSRGAYEQYF. DNA of the CDR3: TGTGCCAGCTCACCAAGTAGGGGGGCCTACGAGCAGTACTTC.

DNA of the CDR3: TGTGCCAGCAGCTTAGCGTCCACAGGGGCAACCAAAAACATTCAGTACTTC. Protein sequence: CASSLASTGATKNIQYF. The rearrangement links TRBV7-2 to TRBJ2-4; TRBD1 matches at 7 bases. The CDR3 extends over 17 amino acids. The J segment lost 2 bases and the V segment lost 0 bases, leaving 7 bases of the junction unmatched. Germline loops: CDR1 SGHTA, CDR2 FQGNSA.

The chain couples TRBV4-2 to TRBJ1-4, with D perhaps TRBD1 (5 bases). Between the trimmed V and J ends, which lost 4 bases and 8 bases, there was a span of 17 bases. Germline V lookup: CDR1 LGHNA, CDR2 YNFKEQ. The length of the CDR3 is 15 residues. The CDR3 loop reads CASSLDPGLGEKLFF. CDR3 DNA: TGTGCCAGCAGCCTCGACCCGGGGCTAGGGGAAAAACTGTTTTTT.

The chain is built from TRBV27 and TRBJ1-5, with a weak D call TRBD1 (6 bases). Germline V gene lookup returns CDR1 MNHEY and CDR2 SMNVEV (reference sequence). There are 19 residues in the CDR3. V was shortened by 0 bases and J by 0 bases, with 18 bases between the two germline ends. For the CDR3, the DNA is TGTGCCAGCAGTTTATCCACCGGATTGTCAGGGGATAGCAATCAGCCCCAGCATTTT. It yields the protein CASSLSTGLSGDSNQPQHF.

This clone appeared a few times. V gene TRBV13 combines with J gene TRBJ2-5; 15 bases are a match to TRBD2. V was clipped by 5 bases and J by 6 bases; unmatched bases: 1. Germline V gives CDR1 PRHDT, CDR2 FYEKMQ (reference sequence). This CDR3 is 14 amino acids long. For the CDR3, the DNA is TGTGCCAGCAGCGGACTAGCGGGGGGGAAGACCCAGTACTTC. Translation gives CASSGLAGGKTQYF.

This chain connects TRBV5-8 to TRBJ2-1; the match to TRBD1 covers 9 bases. V trimming: 4 bases; J trimming: 8 bases; junction bases outside the gene matches: 10. The CDR3 is 15 amino acids. Germline CDR1 SGHTS, CDR2 YDEGEE. CDR3 loop: CASSTSGQGIDEQFF. The CDR3 coding sequence is TGTGCCAGCAGCACCTCGGGACAGGGTATCGATGAGCAGTTCTTC.

The gene calls are TRBV12-5 and TRBJ1-6; perhaps TRBD1 as D (6 bases). The germline V gene encodes CDR1 LGHNT and CDR2 FRNRAP. V was pared by 6 bases and J by 3 bases, with 12 bases between. CDR3 size: 15 residues. CDR3 nucleotides: TGTGCTAGTGGCGAGGGGGGGATCTATAATTCACCCCTCCACTTT. Translation gives CASGEGGIYNSPLHF.

The chain couples TRBV5-4 to TRBJ1-4, with no clear D. Trimming removed 4 bases at V and 12 bases at J, with 16 bases between. This CDR3 contains 13 residues. Germline CDR1 is SGHNT and CDR2 is YYREEE (reference sequence). In DNA form, the CDR3 reads TGTGCCAGCAGCCTACCGGACCATGGGGAACTGTTTTTT. This translates into CASSLPDHGELFF.

DNA of the CDR3: TGTGCCATCAGTGAGGGCAGGCAATCAGATACGCAGTATTTT. It translates to CAISEGRQSDTQYF. This chain connects TRBV10-3 to TRBJ2-3, with D unclear. Per the germline V gene, CDR1 is ENHRY and CDR2 is SYGVKD. V lost 2 bases to trimming and J lost 4 bases, with 10 bases between them. There are 14 residues in the CDR3.

The chain joins TRBV11-3 to TRBJ1-1; 7 bases align to TRBD1. V gave up 4 bases and J gave up 4 bases; unmatched junction bases: 3. CDR1 SGHNT and CDR2 YENEEA come from the germline V gene. The CDR3 loop spans 13 amino acids. CDR3 nucleotide sequence: TGTGCCAGCAGCTGGGACAGCCGCACTGAAGCTTTCTTT. This sequence encodes CASSWDSRTEAFF.

This clone was picked up a small number of times. J is TRBJ1-2 and V is TRBV5-1; D is unresolved. Germline CDR1 reads SGHRS; CDR2 reads YFSETQ. The V gene lost 1 base and the J gene lost 2 bases, with 12 bases spanning the gap. The CDR3 runs 15 residues. For the CDR3, the DNA is TGCGCCAGCAGCTTGAGAAGGGAAACGAACTATGGCTACACCTTC. Translation: CASSLRRETNYGYTF.

The genes are TRBV5-4 and TRBJ2-3, with 9 bases that match TRBD2. J lost 3 bases, V lost 4 bases, and 9 bases had no gene match. CDR1 SGHNT and CDR2 YYREEE come from the germline V gene (reference sequence). The CDR3 runs 16 residues. The CDR3: CASSNQREVWTDTQYF. Written as DNA, the CDR3 is TGTGCCAGCAGCAACCAGCGGGAGGTCTGGACAGATACGCAGTATTTT.

The CDR3 nucleotides are TGTGCCAGCAGTTACTCGGGAGGGGGCTCCGGTTCTGGCTACACCTTC. As protein: CASSYSGGGSGSGYTF. V is TRBV6-6 and J is TRBJ1-2, with TRBD1 identical over 7 bases. Trimming took 0 bases from V and 7 from J; bases not matched to a gene: 11. Germline V gives CDR1 MNHNY, CDR2 SVGAGI (reference sequence). The CDR3 sequence is 16 residues long.

The genes are TRBV20-1 and TRBJ1-2; D not resolved. The CDR3 has 11 residues. CDR1 and CDR2 (germline): DFQATT, SNEGSKA (reference sequence). The V end was cut by 2 bases, the J end by 8 bases, with 9 bases between. For the CDR3, the DNA is TGCAGTGCTAGATCGGGGTTCGGCTACACCTTC. Its translation is CSARSGFGYTF.

The CDR3 region is CASSYSIQRAGEQYV. The CDR3 DNA is TGTGCCAGCAGTTACTCGATACAGAGAGCGGGCGAGCAGTACGTC. The V and J genes are TRBV6-2 or TRBV6-3 and TRBJ2-7, with D possibly being TRBD2 (6 bases). The CDR3 is 15 amino acids. The germline V gene has CDR1 MNHEY and CDR2 SVGEGT. Trimming removed 0 bases from V and 6 bases from J, with 15 bases in between.

The chain joins TRBV6-5 to TRBJ1-1, with 8 bases that match TRBD1. CDR1 and CDR2 from the germline V gene are MNHEY and SVGAGI. V shed 4 bases, J shed 5 bases, and the junction held 3 bases outside the gene matches. This CDR3 has 13 residues. The CDR3 reads CASSSRTGTEAFF. CDR3 nucleotide sequence: TGTGCCAGCAGTTCCCGGACAGGGACTGAAGCTTTCTTT.

The rearrangement joins TRBV5-4 to TRBJ1-5; tentative D call: TRBD1 (5 bases). Looked up from germline, CDR1 is SGHNT and CDR2 is YYREEE (reference sequence). This CDR3 has 14 amino acids. Trimming removed 4 bases at V and 0 bases at J, with 8 bases between. This CDR3 is CASSRDLSNQPQHF. The CDR3 nucleotides are TGTGCCAGCAGCAGGGACCTTAGCAATCAGCCCCAGCATTTT.

V usage is TRBV5-1 and J usage is TRBJ1-1; the D gene is possibly TRBD1 (6 bases). Germline CDR1 reads SGHRS; CDR2 reads YFSETQ. V was clipped by 5 bases and J by 2 bases, with 13 bases between them. This CDR3 has 14 amino acids. This CDR3 is CASRLQGGNTEAFF. The CDR3, as DNA: TGCGCCAGCAGGCTACAGGGTGGAAACACTGAAGCTTTCTTT.